This T cell receptor (beta chain) was sequenced for a study of T cell responses to AZD1222 COVID-19 vaccine. Study results and caveats: The number of AZD1222 recipients seropositive at baseline was only 5 to 7. Unmutated variant regions are reportedly the target of nearly half of TCRs that are spike-specific. Repertoires were obtained only post-peak T cell response.

A word on this clone: Its antigen is not known.

The CDR3 is 17 amino acids. Trimming took 0 bases from V and 3 from J; bases not matched to a gene: 9. Germline lookup yields CDR1 GTSNPN and CDR2 SVGIG (reference sequence). Clones were sequenced by immunoSEQ multiplex PCR, and TCRdb holds only the in-frame ones, with some missing. The repertoire has more than 75,000 clones, around 89% of them found once; the top ten carry over 6.5%. The input for sequencing was peripheral blood, taken on day 0 of AZD1222 vaccination. The receptor's source is an adult in good health. The V call is TRBV30, the J call TRBJ1-1; 11 nucleotides line up with TRBD1. CDR3 sequence: CAWSVSRTGGADTEAFF. Here the CDR3 DNA reads TGTGCCTGGAGTGTATCGAGGACAGGGGGCGCCGACACTGAAGCTTTCTTT.